The clone carrying this T cell receptor (beta chain) has more than one count but fewer than ten. Its antigen is unknown. This specimen belongs to a study of T-cell reconstitution after alpha-beta-depleted transplantation in children. Whole-study findings and limits: Surviving recipient cells, namely T cells and thymic progenitors, were the source of high day-60 TCRbeta diversity in some patients. Reports say that about two months after transplant, the alpha-beta T cells came out of several hundred graft clones that had expanded. T cells produced anew were the main source of T-cell counts and diversity one year after transplant.

Unique molecular identifiers were incorporated during preparation of the TCRbeta library. TCRdb re-called the PCR reads with MiXCR, one entry per CDR3 protein. This table holds fewer than 350,000 distinct CDR3 sequences, about 7.3% found once. Unmatched junction bases numbered 3, after V lost 1 base and J lost 2 bases. Germline-derived CDR1 and CDR2 are DFQATT and SNEGSKA (reference sequence). This CDR3 has 14 amino acids. This sequence was found in a female patient aged 2-9 years who had a stem cell transplant for Fanconi anemia, so the T cells may come from the graft donor. The chain has TRBV20-1 and TRBJ2-3; 7 bases agree with TRBD2. Sequences were derived from peripheral blood, sampled 360 days after TCRalphabeta/CD19-depleted stem cell transplant. The CDR3 here is CSARVGGYTDTQYF. For the CDR3, the DNA is TGCAGTGCTAGAGTGGGAGGGTACACAGATACGCAGTATTTT.